This is a list of T cell receptor beta chains from one sample in a study of T cells in Graves' hyperthyroidism and ophthalmopathy. MiXCR, applied by TCRdb to the multiplex PCR reads, yields one record per CDR3 protein. The sample has around 600,000 distinct CDR3 sequences, about 14% seen once; the top ten hold roughly an eighth. Input material: blood. These receptors were obtained from a woman in her forties or fifties with Graves' ophthalmopathy. Both conserved end residues are part of each CDR3. The D gene is left open where the match is weak. Rows may omit the clone size; those that give it use once, few, many or a size class.

>TRBV11-2|14|NA|NA|TRBJ1-2
CASSLGRDNYGYTF
TGTGCCAGCAGCTTGGGCAGGGACAACTATGGCTACACCTTC
>TRBV5-1|15|TRBD1|NA|TRBJ1-5
CASSWAGGMNQPQHF
TGCGCCAGCAGCTGGGCAGGGGGCATGAATCAGCCCCAGCATTTT
>TRBV6-2/TRBV6-3|16|TRBD2|NA|TRBJ2-2
CASSPRGGTNTGGLFF
TGTGCCAGCAGCCCCCGGGGGGGGACGAACACCGGGGGGCTGTTTTTT
>TRBV7-9|15|TRBD1|many|TRBJ2-1
CASSRDRGAHNEQFF
TGTGCCAGCAGCCGGGACAGGGGGGCGCACAATGAGCAGTTCTTC
>TRBV29-1|12|NA|few|TRBJ1-1
CSPQGDDTEAFF
TGCAGCCCCCAGGGTGACGACACTGAAGCTTTCTTT
>TRBV12-5|15|TRBD1|many|TRBJ2-5
CASGEGQGGQETQYF
TGTGCTAGTGGAGAGGGACAGGGAGGGCAAGAGACCCAGTACTTC
>TRBV19|16|NA|many|TRBJ2-1
CASSIDGGRTYNEQFF
TGTGCCAGTAGTATAGACGGAGGGAGGACCTACAATGAGCAGTTCTTC
>TRBV6-2/TRBV6-3|15|TRBD1|NA|TRBJ2-7
CASSTPGQGNYEQYF
TGTGCCAGCAGTACCCCGGGACAGGGAAACTACGAGCAGTACTTC
>TRBV27|14|NA|NA|TRBJ1-2
CASSLSSPVGGYTF
TGTGCCAGCAGTTTATCGTCCCCCGTAGGTGGCTACACCTTC
>TRBV20-1|14|NA|many|TRBJ2-7
CSARDPMGRDEQYF
TGCAGTGCTAGGGATCCCATGGGTAGGGACGAGCAGTACTTC
>TRBV2|13|NA|many|TRBJ1-6
CASSDIRYSPLHF
TGTGCCAGCAGTGATATAAGATATTCACCCCTCCACTTT
>TRBV10-3|14|NA|NA|TRBJ2-3
CAISGVSFIDTQYF
TGTGCCATCAGTGGGGTTAGCTTCATAGATACGCAGTATTTT
>TRBV7-6|16|NA|many|TRBJ2-1
CASSLASVAVYNEQFF
TGTGCCAGCAGCTTAGCGTCGGTAGCGGTATACAATGAGCAGTTCTTC
>TRBV14|17|NA|many|TRBJ2-1
CASSQEGRRSSYNEQFF
TGTGCCAGCAGCCAAGAAGGCCGACGGAGCTCCTACAATGAGCAGTTCTTC
>TRBV28|17|TRBD1|many|TRBJ1-1
CASSLLPLTGVNTEAFF
TGTGCCAGCAGTTTATTACCCCTGACAGGGGTGAACACTGAAGCTTTCTTT
>TRBV20-1|16|NA|NA|TRBJ2-7
CSASQPRDKASYEQYF
TGCAGTGCTAGCCAACCCCGGGACAAGGCTTCCTACGAGCAGTACTTC
>TRBV4-3|17|TRBD2|few|TRBJ2-7
CASSQGLAGGRGYEQYF
TGCGCCAGCAGCCAGGGGCTAGCGGGAGGGAGGGGCTACGAGCAGTACTTC
>TRBV4-2|15|TRBD2|many|TRBJ2-7
CASSPNLAGSYEQYF
TGTGCCAGCAGCCCCAACCTAGCGGGCTCCTACGAGCAGTACTTC
>TRBV7-8|17|NA|many|TRBJ2-3
CASSLTGRVALTDTQYF
TGTGCCAGCAGCTTAACGGGTCGAGTAGCGTTGACAGATACGCAGTATTTT
>TRBV11-2|16|TRBD2|NA|TRBJ2-2
CASSLAGLDILGELFF
TGTGCCAGCAGCTTAGCGGGACTAGATATTCTCGGGGAGCTGTTTTTT
>TRBV20-1|13|TRBD2|few|TRBJ2-1
CSVRTSGANEQFF
TGCAGTGTCCGGACTAGCGGGGCTAATGAGCAGTTCTTC
>TRBV6-2/TRBV6-3|16|NA|NA|TRBJ1-5
CASSQWDGALRQPQHF
TGTGCCAGCAGTCAATGGGACGGCGCTTTGAGGCAGCCCCAGCATTTT
>TRBV12-3/TRBV12-4|18|TRBD1|many|TRBJ1-5
CASSLGLWGQGANQPQHF
TGTGCCAGCAGTTTAGGGTTATGGGGACAGGGGGCCAATCAGCCCCAGCATTTT
>TRBV9|15|NA|NA|TRBJ1-5
CAGGRGQGSNQPQHF
TGTGCCGGCGGGAGGGGCCAGGGAAGCAATCAGCCCCAGCATTTT
>TRBV9|15|TRBD2|many|TRBJ2-1
CASSVASGNYNEQFF
TGTGCCAGCAGCGTAGCTAGCGGCAACTACAATGAGCAGTTCTTC
>TRBV11-1|16|TRBD1|many|TRBJ2-2
CASSLKRQGPTGELFF
TGTGCCAGCAGCTTAAAAAGACAGGGGCCCACCGGGGAGCTGTTTTTT
>TRBV25-1|15|TRBD1|NA|TRBJ2-1
CASSEFRGPYNEQFF
TGTGCCAGCAGTGAATTCAGGGGGCCCTACAATGAGCAGTTCTTC
>TRBV6-1|15|NA|many|TRBJ2-5
CASSSPTRSGETQYF
TGTGCCAGCAGTTCCCCGACTCGAAGTGGGGAGACCCAGTACTTC
>TRBV5-1|13|NA|NA|TRBJ1-4
CASSFREMRKLFF
TGCGCCAGCAGCTTCAGGGAAATGCGAAAACTGTTTTTT
>TRBV7-2|16|TRBD2|many|TRBJ2-5
CASSLVLTSGEETQYF
TGTGCCAGCAGCTTAGTTCTCACTAGCGGGGAAGAGACCCAGTACTTC
>TRBV28|15|NA|many|TRBJ1-3
CASLSGGYSGNTIYF
TGTGCCAGCCTTAGTGGTGGATACTCTGGAAACACCATATATTTT
>TRBV20-1|16|NA|many|TRBJ2-3
CSARDELGLGTDTQYF
TGCAGTGCTAGAGATGAACTAGGTCTCGGCACAGATACGCAGTATTTT
>TRBV6-1|15|NA|many|TRBJ1-1
CASRFPDDVIFEAFF
TGTGCCAGCAGATTCCCAGACGACGTTATTTTTGAAGCTTTCTTT
>TRBV12-3/TRBV12-4|16|TRBD2|many|TRBJ2-3
CASSPSGRGDTDTQYF
TGTGCCAGCAGCCCTAGCGGGAGGGGGGACACAGATACGCAGTATTTT
>TRBV6-5|14|NA|NA|TRBJ2-7
CASSYSGLDYEQYF
TGTGCCAGCAGTTACTCGGGACTCGATTACGAGCAGTACTTC
>TRBV25-1|15|NA|NA|TRBJ2-3
CASSEWRDNTDTQYF
TGTGCCAGCAGTGAATGGCGGGACAACACAGATACGCAGTATTTT
>TRBV4-3|15|NA|many|TRBJ2-7
CASSQVGGPPYEQYF
TGCGCCAGCAGCCAAGTTGGGGGCCCGCCTTACGAGCAGTACTTC
>TRBV20-1|13|TRBD1|many|TRBJ2-1
CSAGQVSYNEQFF
TGCAGTGCTGGACAGGTCTCCTACAATGAGCAGTTCTTC
>TRBV27|11|NA|many|TRBJ2-1
CASGEYNEQFF
TGTGCCAGCGGAGAATACAATGAGCAGTTCTTC
>TRBV27|18|TRBD2|many|TRBJ2-3
CASSLPSTSDLQIDTQYF
TGTGCCAGCAGTTTGCCTTCGACTAGCGACCTTCAAATAGATACGCAGTATTTT
>TRBV28|18|NA|few|TRBJ1-3
CASRLPGHAWSSGNTIYF
TGTGCCAGCAGACTACCGGGACATGCCTGGAGCTCTGGAAACACCATATATTTT
>TRBV11-2|17|NA|many|TRBJ2-3
CASRKRLEPKSTDTQYF
TGTGCCAGCAGGAAAAGACTAGAACCGAAGAGCACAGATACGCAGTATTTT
>TRBV10-3|16|TRBD2|many|TRBJ2-2
CAITRLAGVDTGELFF
TGTGCCATCACTCGACTAGCGGGAGTTGACACCGGGGAGCTGTTTTTT
>TRBV20-1|15|NA|NA|TRBJ1-5
CSARDQGRPNQPQHF
TGCAGTGCTAGAGATCAGGGCAGGCCCAATCAGCCCCAGCATTTT
>TRBV6-1|14|TRBD1|NA|TRBJ1-2
CATQNRGSNYGYTF
TGTGCCACCCAAAACAGGGGGTCTAACTATGGCTACACCTTC
>TRBV10-3|12|NA|few|TRBJ2-7
CATGQDSYEQYF
TGTGCCACTGGACAAGATTCCTACGAGCAGTACTTC
>TRBV29-1|13|NA|NA|TRBJ2-5
CSVEGLARETQYF
TGCAGCGTTGAGGGTCTAGCGAGGGAGACCCAGTACTTC
>TRBV15|16|NA|NA|TRBJ1-1
CATSRTNSVGAPEAFF
TGTGCCACCAGCAGAACTAACAGTGTGGGGGCCCCTGAAGCTTTCTTT
>TRBV6-2/TRBV6-3|16|NA|many|TRBJ1-5
CASSYWTAFRGQPQHF
TGTGCCAGCAGTTACTGGACAGCTTTCAGGGGTCAGCCCCAGCATTTT
>TRBV6-2/TRBV6-3|16|NA|few|TRBJ2-5
CASSYFVARGKEAQYF
TGTGCCAGCAGTTACTTCGTCGCGCGGGGTAAAGAGGCCCAGTACTTC
>TRBV7-9|15|NA|NA|TRBJ1-1
CASSLDRGGRGEAFF
TGTGCCAGCAGCTTAGACCGTGGGGGCAGGGGTGAAGCTTTCTTT
>TRBV28|10|NA|many|TRBJ1-2
CASGLGGYTF
TGTGCCAGCGGATTGGGGGGCTACACCTTC